This TCR beta chain was found in a study of cytomegalovirus exposure and HLA in healthy donors. About the research overall: Prior work identified 120 million or so unique TCR beta sequences in 150 million to 200 million T cells. Genotyping of under 500 donors showed that over 80% belonged to the Caucasian-associated ancestry cluster. Study outcomes and limitations: HLA restriction was apparent for most CMV-associated TCR beta chains in a later analysis. Immune exposure was documented only through CMV serostatus.

A remark on this clone: What it binds is unknown.

Primers for the PCR totalled 60 Vbeta and 13 Jbeta. Assay: immunoSEQ multiplex PCR; the TCRdb copy retains only in-frame clones and omits some. The table records under 150,000 clones, 80% to 90% of them present only once. CDR1 is SGDLS and CDR2 is YYNGEE in the germline V gene. Trimming removed 7 bases from V and 5 bases from J, with 16 bases in between. The CDR3 spans 14 residues. The rearrangement joins TRBV9 to TRBJ1-5; unclear D gene. The receptor was isolated from a male donor in good health and CMV-seropositive. Specimen: PBMCs. CDR3 sequence reads: CASGGEDSDQPQHF. Written as DNA, the CDR3 is TGTGCCAGCGGAGGCGAAGATTCCGATCAGCCCCAGCATTTT.